This passage covers 11 T cell receptor beta chains from one sample sequenced in a study of cytomegalovirus exposure and HLA in healthy donors. This PCR relied on a set of 60 Vbeta primers and 13 Jbeta primers. Repertoires were generated with immunoSEQ multiplex PCR, while TCRdb's copy carries only in-frame clones and drops some. This sample has roughly 190,000 clones, with roughly 80% found just once. Source material: PBMCs. The receptors here all came from a female donor in good health and CMV-seronegative.

This chain connects TRBV4-3 to TRBJ1-3; tentative D call: TRBD1 (6 bases). V dropped 5 bases and J dropped 0 bases, with 14 bases sitting between them. CDR3 length: 16 residues. The germline CDR1 and CDR2 sequences are LGHNA and YSLEER. CDR3 bases: TGCGCCAGCAGCGACCGACAGGTAGTCTCTGGAAACACCATATATTTT. This codes for CASSDRQVVSGNTIYF.

This chain connects TRBV29-1 to TRBJ1-2, with 7 bases fitting TRBD1. CDR1 and CDR2 (germline): SQVTM, ANQGSEA. The CDR3 covers 11 residues. The CDR3 DNA is TGCGGGGGACAGTTTAACTATGGCTACACCTTC. It specifies CGGQFNYGYTF.

This clone came up a few times. The chain links TRBV7-6 to TRBJ1-5, with TRBD1 as a possible D gene (6 bases). The CDR3 contains 16 residues. Germline V gene lookup returns CDR1 SGHVS and CDR2 FNYEAQ. With 1 base removed from V and 0 bases from J, the gap between germline ends came to 10 bases. This CDR3 is CASSLEGHHSNQPQHF. The CDR3 nucleotides are TGTGCCAGCAGCTTAGAGGGACATCATAGCAATCAGCCCCAGCATTTT.

V is TRBV11-2 and J is TRBJ2-3, with TRBD2 identical over 8 bases. Germline lookup yields CDR1 SGHAT and CDR2 FQNNGV. The CDR3 extends over 15 amino acids. J was trimmed by 0 bases and V by 2 bases; bases with no gene match: 1. For the CDR3, the DNA is TGTGCCAGCAGCTTAAGGACTAGCAGCACAGATACGCAGTATTTT. This translates into CASSLRTSSTDTQYF.

The V call is TRBV28, the J call TRBJ2-6; TRBD1 matches at 10 bases. The germline CDR1 and CDR2 sequences are MDHEN and SYDVKM. This CDR3 is built from 15 residues. V lost 7 bases, J lost 2 bases, and 2 bases stayed unmatched. In nucleotides, the CDR3 is TGTGCCAGCAAGACAGGGGGCACTGGGGCCAACGTCCTGACTTTC. Amino acids: CASKTGGTGANVLTF.

The genes are TRBV19 and TRBJ1-5, with unresolved D. Germline V lookup: CDR1 LNHDA, CDR2 SQIVND (reference sequence). V was clipped by 1 base and J by 4 bases, with 5 bases between them. This CDR3 has 13 residues. The CDR3: CASSIGRNQPQHF. For the CDR3, the DNA is TGTGCCAGTAGTATAGGGAGGAATCAGCCCCAGCATTTT.

The chain is built from TRBV6-1 and TRBJ2-1, with 8 positions matching TRBD2. The V and J ends lost 3 bases and 3 bases, in that order; junction bases with no gene match: 13. The CDR3 loop spans 18 amino acids. CDR1 is MNHNS and CDR2 is SASEGT in the germline V gene. CDR3 residues: CASSDRQRYSGIYNEQFF. The CDR3 bases are TGTGCCAGCAGTGATCGTCAACGCTATAGCGGGATCTACAATGAGCAGTTCTTC.

The J gene is TRBJ1-2, the V gene TRBV6-5; 8 positions agree with TRBD1. Germline V gene lookup returns CDR1 MNHEY and CDR2 SVGAGI. The length of the CDR3 is 14 residues. After removal of 5 bases from V and 4 bases from J, the junction contained 6 bases not matched to a gene. The CDR3 loop reads CASSRQGYPYGYTF. CDR3 DNA sequence: TGTGCCAGCAGTAGACAGGGGTATCCCTATGGCTACACCTTC.

V usage is TRBV28 and J usage is TRBJ1-1, with D possibly being TRBD1 (5 bases). Trimming shortened V by 0 bases and J by 6 bases, and 5 bases separated the two germline ends. Germline-derived CDR1 and CDR2 are MDHEN and SYDVKM. The CDR3 sequence is 12 residues long. CDR3 DNA sequence: TGTGCCAGCAGTTTATGGGGGCCTGAAGCTTTCTTT. Translating it yields CASSLWGPEAFF.

The chain uses TRBV5-1 and TRBJ2-7, with D maybe TRBD1 (5 bases). Trimming removed 0 bases at V and 0 bases at J, with 10 bases between. Germline assignment: CDR1 SGHRS and CDR2 YFSETQ. The CDR3 extends over 15 amino acids. The CDR3 DNA sequence: TGCGCCAGCAGCTTGGTGTCGCAGGGCTCCTACGAGCAGTACTTC. Its protein is CASSLVSQGSYEQYF.

This clone was observed a few times. This rearrangement joins TRBV18 to TRBJ1-1; 10 nucleotides match TRBD1. There are 14 residues in the CDR3. The V gene end was trimmed by 3 bases and the J gene end by 6 bases; junction bases not matched to a gene: 4. In germline, CDR1 is KGHSH, CDR2 LQKENI. This CDR3 reads CASSPGQGIAEAFF. In nucleotides, the CDR3 is TGTGCCAGCTCACCGGGACAGGGGATAGCTGAAGCTTTCTTT.